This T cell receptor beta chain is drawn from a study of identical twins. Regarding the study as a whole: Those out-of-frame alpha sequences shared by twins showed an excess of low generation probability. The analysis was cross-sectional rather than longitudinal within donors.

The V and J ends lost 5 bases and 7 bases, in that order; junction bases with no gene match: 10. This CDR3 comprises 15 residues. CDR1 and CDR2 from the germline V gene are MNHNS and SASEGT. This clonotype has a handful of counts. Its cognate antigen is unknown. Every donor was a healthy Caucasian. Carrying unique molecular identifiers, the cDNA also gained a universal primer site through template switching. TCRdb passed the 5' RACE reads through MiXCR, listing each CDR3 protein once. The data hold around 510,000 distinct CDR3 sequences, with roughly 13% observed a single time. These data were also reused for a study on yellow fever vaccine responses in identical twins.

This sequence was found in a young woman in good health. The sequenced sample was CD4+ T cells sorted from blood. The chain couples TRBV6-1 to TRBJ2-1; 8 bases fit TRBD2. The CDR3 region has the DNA TGTGCCAGCAGTCGAAGCGGGGGCCAGGGGAATGAGCAGTTCTTC. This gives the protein CASSRSGGQGNEQFF.